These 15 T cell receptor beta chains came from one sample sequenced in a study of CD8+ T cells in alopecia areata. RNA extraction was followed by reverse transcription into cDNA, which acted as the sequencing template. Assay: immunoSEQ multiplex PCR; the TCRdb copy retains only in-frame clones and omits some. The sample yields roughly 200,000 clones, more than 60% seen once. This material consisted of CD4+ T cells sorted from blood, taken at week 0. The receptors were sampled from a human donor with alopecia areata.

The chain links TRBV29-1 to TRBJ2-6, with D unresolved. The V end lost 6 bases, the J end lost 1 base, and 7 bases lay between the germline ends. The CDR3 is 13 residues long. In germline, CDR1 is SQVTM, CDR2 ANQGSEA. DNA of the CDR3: TGCAGCGTCTTCGATTCTGGGGCCAACGTCCTGACTTTC. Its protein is CSVFDSGANVLTF.

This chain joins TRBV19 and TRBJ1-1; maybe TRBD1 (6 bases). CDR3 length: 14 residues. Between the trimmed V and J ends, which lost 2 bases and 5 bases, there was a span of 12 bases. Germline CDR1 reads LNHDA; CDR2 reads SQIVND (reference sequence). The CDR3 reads CASSISGGRTEAFF. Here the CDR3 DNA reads TGTGCCAGTAGTATATCCGGGGGGCGAACTGAAGCTTTCTTT.

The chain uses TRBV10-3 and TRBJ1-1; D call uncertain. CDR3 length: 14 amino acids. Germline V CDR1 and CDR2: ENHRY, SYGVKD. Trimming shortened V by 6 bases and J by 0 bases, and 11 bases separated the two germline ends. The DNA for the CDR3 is TGTGCCATCAGGGCAGGATTTATGAACACTGAAGCTTTCTTT. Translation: CAIRAGFMNTEAFF.

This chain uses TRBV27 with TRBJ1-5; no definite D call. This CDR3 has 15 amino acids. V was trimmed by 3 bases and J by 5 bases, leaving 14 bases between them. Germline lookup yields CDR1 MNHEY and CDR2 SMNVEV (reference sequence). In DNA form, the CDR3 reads TGTGCCAGCAGTTTCCCCGGGGAGCTGCATCAGCCCCAGCATTTT. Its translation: CASSFPGELHQPQHF.

CDR3 DNA: TGCGCCAGCAGCCAAGATGTAGGACGCTCGTACGAGCAGTACTTC. This codes for CASSQDVGRSYEQYF. This sequence joins TRBV4-3 and TRBJ2-7; no firm D call. This CDR3 comprises 15 residues. The germline V and J ends were trimmed by 0 bases and 4 bases, with 13 bases remaining between them. The germline V gene encodes CDR1 LGHNA and CDR2 YSLEER.

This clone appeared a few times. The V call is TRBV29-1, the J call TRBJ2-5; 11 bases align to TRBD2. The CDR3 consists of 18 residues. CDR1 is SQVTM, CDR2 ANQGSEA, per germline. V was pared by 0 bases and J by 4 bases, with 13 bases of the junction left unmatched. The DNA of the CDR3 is TGCAGCGTTGAAGATGCGACTTTGGGACTAGCGGCGCGAGAGACCCAGTACTTC. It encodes CSVEDATLGLAARETQYF.

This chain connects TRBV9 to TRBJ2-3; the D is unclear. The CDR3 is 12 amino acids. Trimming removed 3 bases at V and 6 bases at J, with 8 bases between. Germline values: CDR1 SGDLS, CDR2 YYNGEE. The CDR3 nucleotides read TGTGCCAGCAGCGGCGGCCCGGATACGCAGTATTTT. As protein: CASSGGPDTQYF.

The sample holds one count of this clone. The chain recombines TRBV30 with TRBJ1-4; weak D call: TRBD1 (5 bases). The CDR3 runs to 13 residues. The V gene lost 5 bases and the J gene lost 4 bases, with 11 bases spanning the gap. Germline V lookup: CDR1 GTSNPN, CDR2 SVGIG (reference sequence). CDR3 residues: CAWATTVNEKLFF. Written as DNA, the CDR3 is TGTGCCTGGGCTACGACAGTTAATGAAAAACTGTTTTTT.

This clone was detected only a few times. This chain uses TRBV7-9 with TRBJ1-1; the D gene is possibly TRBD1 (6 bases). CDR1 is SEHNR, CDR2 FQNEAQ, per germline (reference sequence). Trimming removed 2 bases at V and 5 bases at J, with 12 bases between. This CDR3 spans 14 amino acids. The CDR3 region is CASSLRGGTTEAFF. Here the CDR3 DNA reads TGTGCCAGCAGCTTAAGGGGTGGGACAACTGAAGCTTTCTTT. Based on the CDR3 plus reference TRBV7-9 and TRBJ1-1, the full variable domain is DTGVSQNPRHKITKRGQNVTFRCDPISEHNRLYWYRQTLGQGPEFLTYFQNEAQLEKSRLLSDRFSAERPKGSFSTLEIQRTEQGDSAMYLCASSLRGGTTEAFFGQGTRLTVV.

This CDR3 reads CSVESRSGTGNTGELFF. Here the CDR3 DNA reads TGCAGCGTTGAAAGTAGGTCCGGGACAGGGAACACCGGGGAGCTGTTTTTT. The chain is built from TRBV29-1 and TRBJ2-2; 8 bases line up with TRBD1. The CDR3 has 17 residues. CDR1 is SQVTM and CDR2 is ANQGSEA in the germline V gene. J lost 1 base, V lost 2 bases, and 9 bases had no gene match.

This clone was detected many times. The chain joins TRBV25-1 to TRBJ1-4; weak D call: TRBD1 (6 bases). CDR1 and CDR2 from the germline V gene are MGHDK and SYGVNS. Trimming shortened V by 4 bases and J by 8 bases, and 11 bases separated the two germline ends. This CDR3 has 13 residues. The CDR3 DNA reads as TGTGCCAGCAGTGCAACCGGGACAGAAAAACTGTTTTTT. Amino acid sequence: CASSATGTEKLFF.

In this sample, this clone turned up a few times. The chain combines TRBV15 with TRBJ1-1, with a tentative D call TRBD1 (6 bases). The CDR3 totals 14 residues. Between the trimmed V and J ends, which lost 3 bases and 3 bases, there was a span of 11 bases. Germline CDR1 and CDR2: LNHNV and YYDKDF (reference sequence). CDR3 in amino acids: CATSSDRLHTEAFF. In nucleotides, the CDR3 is TGTGCCACCAGCAGCGACAGGTTACACACTGAAGCTTTCTTT.

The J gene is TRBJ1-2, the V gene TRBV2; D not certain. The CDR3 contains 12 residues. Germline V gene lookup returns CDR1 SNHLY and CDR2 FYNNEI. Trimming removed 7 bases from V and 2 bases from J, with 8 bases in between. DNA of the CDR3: TGTGCCAGCAAAAAGGAGAACTATGGCTACACCTTC. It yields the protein CASKKENYGYTF.

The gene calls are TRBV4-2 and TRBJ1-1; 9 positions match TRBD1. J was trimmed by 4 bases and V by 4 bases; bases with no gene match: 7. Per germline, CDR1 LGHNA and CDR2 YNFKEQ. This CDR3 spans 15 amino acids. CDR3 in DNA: TGTGCCAGCAGCCCTCCGGGACAGGGATCCACTGAAGCTTTCTTT. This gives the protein CASSPPGQGSTEAFF.

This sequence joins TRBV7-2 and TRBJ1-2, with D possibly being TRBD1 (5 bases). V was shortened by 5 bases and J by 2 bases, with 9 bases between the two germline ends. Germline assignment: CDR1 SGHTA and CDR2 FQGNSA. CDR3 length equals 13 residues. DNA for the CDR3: TGTGCCAGCAGCATAAGACAGAACTATGGCTACACCTTC. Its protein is CASSIRQNYGYTF.